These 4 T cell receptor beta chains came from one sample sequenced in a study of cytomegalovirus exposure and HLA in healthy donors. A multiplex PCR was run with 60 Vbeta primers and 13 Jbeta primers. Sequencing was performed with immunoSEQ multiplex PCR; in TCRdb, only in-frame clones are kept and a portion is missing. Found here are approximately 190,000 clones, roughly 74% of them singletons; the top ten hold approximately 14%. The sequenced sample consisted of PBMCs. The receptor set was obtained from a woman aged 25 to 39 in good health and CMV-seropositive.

The CDR3 DNA reads as TGTGCCAGCAGCTTCGGAGGAGACTACGAGCAGTACTTC. Its protein product is CASSFGGDYEQYF. The gene calls are TRBV7-8 and TRBJ2-7, with D perhaps TRBD2 (5 bases). Trimming removed 3 bases at V and 3 bases at J, with 9 bases between. The length of the CDR3 is 13 residues. Germline-derived CDR1 and CDR2 are SGHVS and FQNEAQ.

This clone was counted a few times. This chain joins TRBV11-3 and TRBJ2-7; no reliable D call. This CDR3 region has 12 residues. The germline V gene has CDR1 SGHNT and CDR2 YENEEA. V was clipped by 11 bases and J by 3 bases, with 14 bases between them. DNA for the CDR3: TGTGCCTCTGCGCCTTCTAACTACGAGCAGTACTTC. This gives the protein CASAPSNYEQYF.

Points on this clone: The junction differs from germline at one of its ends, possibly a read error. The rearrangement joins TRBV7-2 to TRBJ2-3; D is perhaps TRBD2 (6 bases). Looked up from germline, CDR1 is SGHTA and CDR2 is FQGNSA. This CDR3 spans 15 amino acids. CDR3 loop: CVSSLAAPGADTQYF. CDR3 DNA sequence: TGTGTCAGCAGCTTAGCAGCGCCGGGGGCAGATACGCAGTATTTT.

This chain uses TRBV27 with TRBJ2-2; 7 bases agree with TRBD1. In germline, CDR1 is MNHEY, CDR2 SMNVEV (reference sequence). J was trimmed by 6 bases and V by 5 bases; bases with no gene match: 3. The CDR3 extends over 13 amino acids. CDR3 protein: CASSGQGAGELFF. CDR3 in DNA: TGTGCCAGCAGTGGCCAGGGGGCCGGGGAGCTGTTTTTT.